This record looks at one T cell receptor beta chain sequence and its context. The sample originates from a study of blood T cell repertoires in COVID-19. Study in general: The origin of the acute and convalescent COVID-19 samples was the United States, Italy and Spain. PBMCs, B-cell-depleted T cells, or T cells were the source of the cDNA or gDNA that made up the material.

There are 13 residues in the CDR3. Germline values: CDR1 KGHSH, CDR2 LQKENI. The V gene lost 3 bases and the J gene lost 7 bases, with 12 bases spanning the gap. Original data processing: Amplified reference gene primers provided the basis for estimating nucleated cell counts. Only in-frame clones appear in the TCRdb table, and some are missing; sequencing was by immunoSEQ multiplex PCR. Clone size and the V and J calls come from that table; the DNA yielded D and trimming. The sample holds about 270,000 clones, around 81% seen once. This clonotype was sampled from a woman aged 60-75 years with active or convalescent COVID-19. The sample consisted of peripheral blood. The chain is built from TRBV18 and TRBJ1-1; D ambiguous. DNA for the CDR3: TGTGCCAGCTCACCCCGGGTGGGGAGTGAAGCTTTCTTT. It yields the protein CASSPRVGSEAFF.